This TCR beta chain was sequenced during a study of blood T cells in healthy people across ages. Alongside a J-beta primer mix, a sample-barcoded 5' primer served in a second PCR lasting about 7 to 12 cycles. One entry per CDR3 protein, called by TCRdb with MiXCR from the 5' RACE reads. Of over a million distinct CDR3 sequences detected, roughly 40% appear once; the ten largest clones hold less than 8%. Only a few counts were recorded for this clonotype. Germline V gene lookup returns CDR1 ENHRY and CDR2 SYGVKD. The CDR3 extends over 16 amino acids. V was pared by 0 bases and J by 8 bases, with 10 bases of the junction left unmatched.

Material: blood. The receptor was isolated from a woman younger than 35 in good health. The gene calls are TRBV10-3 and TRBJ2-1; 7 nucleotides align to TRBD2. The CDR3 region has the DNA TGTGCCATCAGTGAGTCCGGGACTACCCCGGCCTATGAGCAGTTCTTC. It is translated as CAISESGTTPAYEQFF.